The 5 T cell receptor beta chains listed next were all sequenced from one sample in a study of patients and donors after allogeneic stem cell transplantation. TCRdb reprocessed the RT-PCR reads via MiXCR and lists one record per CDR3 protein. The repertoire has about 72,000 distinct CDR3 sequences, around a quarter of them found once; the top ten carry about 26%. Sequences were obtained from blood, either unsorted or a sorted T cell fraction (not recorded which). These receptors were taken from a human donor who was either an allogeneic HSCT recipient or a stem cell or donor lymphocyte infusion donor (not recorded which). It is not recorded whose cells these are; they may come from a transplant donor.

With regard to this clonotype: Likely a read error: the CDR3 ends without its conserved phenylalanine or tryptophan. CDR3 bases: TGCAGCGTTGGGTTCGTAGTTCCCGTCGAAAAACTGTTTTTG. Its translation is CSVGFVVPVEKLFL. The V and J genes are TRBV29-1 and TRBJ1-4; D gene unclear. V lost 4 bases, J lost 8 bases, and 17 bases lay in between. Germline V gene sequence: CDR1 SQVTM, CDR2 ANQGSEA. CDR3 length: 14 residues.

V usage is TRBV12-3 or TRBV12-4 and J usage is TRBJ2-3; 8 bases match TRBD2. The CDR3 totals 16 residues. J gave up 2 bases and V 3 bases, and 7 bases lay outside the gene matches. The CDR3: CASSLGLAGFTDTQYF. Here the CDR3 DNA reads TGTGCCAGCAGTTTGGGGCTAGCGGGTTTCACAGATACGCAGTATTTT.

This rearrangement joins TRBV12-3 or TRBV12-4 to TRBJ1-1; weak D call: TRBD1 (5 bases). There are 15 residues in the CDR3. V lost 5 bases, J lost 0 bases, and 13 bases lay in between. CDR3 DNA: TGTGCCAGCAGTCTCAGACAGTTTATGAACACTGAAGCTTTCTTT. Translating it yields CASSLRQFMNTEAFF.

This clonotype was found a few times. This chain links TRBV12-3 or TRBV12-4 with TRBJ1-1; 7 bases agree with TRBD1. Trimming took 3 bases from V and 8 from J; bases not matched to a gene: 9. This CDR3 is 14 amino acids long. CDR3 DNA sequence: TGTGCCAGCAGTTTTCGACAGGGAATATTCGAAGCTTTCTTT. Its translation is CASSFRQGIFEAFF.

The rearrangement links TRBV20-1 to TRBJ2-7; possible D gene TRBD2, 6 bases. Trimming cost V 1 base and J 3 bases, with 13 bases left between them. The CDR3 spans 14 residues. Germline V gene data show CDR1 as DFQATT and CDR2 as SNEGSKA (reference sequence). CDR3 residues: CSARVYGTRYEQYF. In DNA, the CDR3 is TGCAGTGCTAGAGTGTACGGGACTCGCTACGAGCAGTACTTC.